The clone carrying this TCR beta chain was picked up a small number of times. The antigen remains unidentified. The ends were cut back, 6 bases at V and 0 bases at J, with 14 bases in the middle. CDR3 length: 16 amino acids. Healthy Caucasian individuals from Russia aged roughly 6 to 95 were enrolled as donors. This sample is drawn from a study of blood T cells in healthy people across ages. Study conclusions and caveats: A roughly linear fall in TCR beta diversity per million T cells was seen with increasing age.

The second PCR ran roughly 6 to 11 cycles with a sample-barcoded 5' primer and J-beta primers. With 12 random nucleotides, a template-switch adaptor tagged each individual cDNA molecule. Via MiXCR, TCRdb re-called the 5' RACE reads, giving one row per CDR3 protein. The table includes 950,000 to 1,200,000 distinct CDR3 sequences, approximately 38% detected once. The gene calls are TRBV12-3 or TRBV12-4 and TRBJ1-4; D not resolved. The material sequenced was blood. The clonotype originates from a man aged 18 to 35 in good health. CDR3: CASSDQTRATNEKLFF. DNA of the CDR3: TGTGCCAGCAGCGATCAGACCCGGGCAACTAATGAAAAACTGTTTTTT.